The rows below give T cell receptor beta chains drawn from one sample of a study of vaccination effects on CD4 cells after COVID-19. The antigens of these receptors remain unknown. Using immunoSEQ multiplex PCR, the repertoire was profiled, and TCRdb retains in-frame clones only, with some absent. The sample records approximately 70,000 clones, about four fifths being singletons. The starting material was CD4+ T cells from PBMCs cultured with HCoV-NL63 spike peptides, obtained before COVID-19 vaccination. Every receptor here comes from a human donor who received a COVID-19 vaccine. Both conserved end residues are part of each CDR3. The order of the fields is J gene, clone size, D gene, V gene, CDR3 DNA, CDR3 protein. D genes are given only for firm matches. Expanded clones get a size class; other rows say once, few or many, or leave the size out.

TRBJ1-2 | . | . | TRBV6-2/TRBV6-3 | TGTGCCAGCAGCCATACAGGGATGAATGGCTACACCTTC | CASSHTGMNGYTF
TRBJ2-2 | few | TRBD1 | TRBV10-1 | TGCGCCAGCAGTGAAAGCACCCCCTACAGGGGGGAAGACGGGGAGCTGTTTTTT | CASSESTPYRGEDGELFF
TRBJ2-2 | . | . | TRBV5-1 | TGCGCCAGCAGCGGTAAGGGATTGAACACCGGGGAGCTGTTTTTT | CASSGKGLNTGELFF
TRBJ2-3 | . | . | TRBV10-3 | TGTGCCCAATCTCCGGGGGCGGGAGATACGCAGTATTTT | CAQSPGAGDTQYF
TRBJ1-1 | . | . | TRBV7-9 | TGTGCCAGCAGCCCCCAAGGGGGGAGGGGCTGGAACACTGAAGCTTTCTTT | CASSPQGGRGWNTEAFF
TRBJ1-1 | . | . | TRBV28 | TGTGCCAGCAGTTTAATGAATTTAGACCCCCGCTTT | CASSLMNLDPRF
TRBJ1-2 | few | TRBD1 | TRBV19 | TGTGCCAGTAGTATCGGCCGTGCGGGACAGGGTAACTATGGCTACACCTTC | CASSIGRAGQGNYGYTF
TRBJ2-5 | few | TRBD1 | TRBV24-1 | TGTGCCACCGGGGGACAGGGGGCGACCCAGTACTTC | CATGGQGATQYF
TRBJ1-2 | once | . | TRBV7-2 | TGTGCCAGCAGCTTAGCCGCAGGGCCTAACTATGGCTACACCTTC | CASSLAAGPNYGYTF
TRBJ1-2 | few | . | TRBV28 | TGTGCCAGCAGTTTAGGGTCCAGGGCTGACTATGGCTACACCTTC | CASSLGSRADYGYTF
TRBJ1-6 | . | TRBD1 | TRBV5-1 | TGCGCCAGCAGCTTGAGGACAGGGTACGATTCACCCCTCCACTTT | CASSLRTGYDSPLHF
TRBJ1-6 | . | . | TRBV2 | TGTGCCAGCTGCCCCAGGGTAAACACCCCCAATTCACCCCTCCACTTT | CASCPRVNTPNSPLHF
TRBJ1-2 | . | TRBD1 | TRBV2 | TGTGCCAGCAGTGAGTTCACGACAGGGGGTTGGGAGGACTATGGCTACACCTTC | CASSEFTTGGWEDYGYTF
TRBJ1-4 | . | TRBD1 | TRBV10-3 | TGTGCCATCAGTGGCACAGGGGGCGGTGAAAAACTGTTTTTT | CAISGTGGGEKLFF
TRBJ2-5 | . | . | TRBV5-1 | TGCGCCAGCAGCTTGTTATCTGTCCAAGAGACCCAGTACTTC | CASSLLSVQETQYF
TRBJ1-6 | . | . | TRBV9 | TGTGCCAGCAGCTTTCTTGGGCGGGATTCACCCCTCCACTTT | CASSFLGRDSPLHF
TRBJ2-1 | . | . | TRBV27 | TGTGCCAGCAGTTTATATGAGGGTAGTGAGCAGTTCTTC | CASSLYEGSEQFF
TRBJ1-2 | . | . | TRBV18 | TGTGCCAGCTCACCAGATCGTGGCGGGGCAGGCTACACCTTC | CASSPDRGGAGYTF
TRBJ2-3 | . | . | TRBV5-1 | TGCGCCAGCAGTTCGCTCTACACAGATACGCAGTATTTT | CASSSLYTDTQYF
TRBJ2-3 | . | TRBD2 | TRBV28 | TGTGCCAGCAGGCAAAGCGGGGGGGCCTTGGCAGATACGCAGTATTTT | CASRQSGGALADTQYF
TRBJ1-4 | . | TRBD1 | TRBV3-1/TRBV3-2 | TGTGCCAGCGGACAGGGTTGGGATGAAAAACTGTTTTTT | CASGQGWDEKLFF
TRBJ2-1 | . | . | TRBV6-5 | TGTGCCAGCAGCCCACGGACCGCCCAGAAGCAGTTCTTC | CASSPRTAQKQFF
TRBJ1-1 | . | . | TRBV5-1 | TGCGCCAGCAGCTTAACACCGAACACTGAAGCTTTCTTT | CASSLTPNTEAFF
TRBJ1-3 | . | TRBD1 | TRBV6-5 | TGTGCCAGCTCGCGGGACAGGGGCTCTGGAAACACCATATATTTT | CASSRDRGSGNTIYF
TRBJ1-3 | . | TRBD1 | TRBV24-1 | TGTGCCACCAGCGCCGGGACAGGGTCTGGAAACACCATATATTTT | CATSAGTGSGNTIYF
TRBJ1-2 | . | . | TRBV4-3 | TGCGCCAGCAGCCAAGAACCAGGGATCGGTAACTATGGCTACACCTTC | CASSQEPGIGNYGYTF
TRBJ1-2 | few | TRBD1 | TRBV5-4 | TGTGCCGTGTCCACCAACAGGGGCTATGGCTACACCTTC | CAVSTNRGYGYTF
TRBJ1-5 | few | . | TRBV3-1/TRBV3-2 | TGTGCCAGCAGCCACCAGGGTAGCAATCAGCCCCAGCATTTT | CASSHQGSNQPQHF
TRBJ2-3 | . | TRBD2 | TRBV6-2/TRBV6-3 | TGTGCCAGCAGTTACTCGGGACTAGCGGGTCGGGGGGATACGCAGTATTTT | CASSYSGLAGRGDTQYF
TRBJ1-1 | . | . | TRBV15 | TGTGCCACCAGCAGAGAGGCGACCCGTCGGGGGGGAAGCACTGAAGCTTTCTTT | CATSREATRRGGSTEAFF
TRBJ2-5 | . | TRBD2 | TRBV25-1 | TGTGCCAGCAGTGCCCAATCACAGCGGGGCGACCGGGAGACCCAGTACTTC | CASSAQSQRGDRETQYF
TRBJ1-2 | . | . | TRBV2 | TGTGCCAGCAGTCTTTACTATGGCTACACCTTC | CASSLYYGYTF
TRBJ2-4 | . | TRBD2 | TRBV3-1/TRBV3-2 | TGTGCCAGCAGCCCTGTGCAGCGGGGGGAGACGGTCATTCAGTACTTC | CASSPVQRGETVIQYF
TRBJ2-1 | . | TRBD2 | TRBV5-1 | TGCGCCAGCAGCTTGACTAGCGGGTCTAGCTCCTACAATGAGCAGTTCTTC | CASSLTSGSSSYNEQFF
TRBJ1-4 | . | . | TRBV9 | TGTGCCAGCAGCGCCGATACAACTAATGAAAAACTGTTTTTT | CASSADTTNEKLFF
TRBJ1-5 | . | TRBD1 | TRBV10-1 | TGCGCCAGCAGACACGACAGGGTATCTCGGAGTCAGCCCCAGCATTTT | CASRHDRVSRSQPQHF
TRBJ1-5 | . | . | TRBV6-2/TRBV6-3 | TGTGCCAGCAGTCGCTCAAATCCGGATCAGCCCCAGCATTTT | CASSRSNPDQPQHF
TRBJ1-5 | few | . | TRBV9 | TGTGCCAGCAGCGGACACAGCAATAGCAATCAGCCCCAGCATTTT | CASSGHSNSNQPQHF
TRBJ2-1 | . | . | TRBV3-1/TRBV3-2 | TGTGCCAGCAGCCAATTGGGACCCTCGCGATTCTTC | CASSQLGPSRFF
TRBJ1-6 | few | . | TRBV4-3 | TGCGCCAGCAGCCAAGGACGGTATAATTCACCCCTCCACTTT | CASSQGRYNSPLHF
TRBJ2-5 | . | TRBD1 | TRBV2 | TGTGCCAGCAGCGACAGGGGAGAGACCCAGTACTTC | CASSDRGETQYF
TRBJ1-1 | . | . | TRBV7-2 | TGTGCCAGCAGCGATCCGACCGAGGGCACTGAAGCTTTCTTT | CASSDPTEGTEAFF
TRBJ1-4 | . | TRBD1 | TRBV5-1 | TGCGCCAGCAGCTCGGGACAGGTTCGGGAAAAACTGTTTTTT | CASSSGQVREKLFF
TRBJ2-1 | . | . | TRBV13 | TGTGCCAGCAGCCCACCCGGAAGGGGTGGAATCAATGAGCAGTTCTTC | CASSPPGRGGINEQFF
TRBJ1-1 | . | TRBD1 | TRBV5-1 | TGCGCCAGCAGCTTTAAAGGGGACAGGGATTCTGAAGCTTTCTTT | CASSFKGDRDSEAFF